A single sample gave rise to the 15 T cell receptor beta chains below, sequenced in a study of T-cell reconstitution after alpha-beta-depleted transplantation in children. Unique molecular identifiers were used in preparing the TCRbeta library. TCRdb re-called the PCR reads through MiXCR, storing one row per CDR3 protein. The table records 500,000 or so distinct CDR3 sequences, roughly 33% of them present only once. The sequences come from PBMCs from the stem cell graft donor, collected from the stem cell graft. The receptors here all came from a human donor who donated a stem cell graft to a child with aplastic anemia.

This clonotype has just a few counts. The chain combines TRBV3-1 with TRBJ2-2; the D gene is possibly TRBD2 (6 bases). The V and J ends lost 9 bases and 5 bases respectively, with 28 bases between them. Per germline, CDR1 LGHDT and CDR2 YNNKEL (reference sequence). There are 18 residues in the CDR3. The CDR3 protein is CASRLLSFSGVGTGELFF. The CDR3 DNA sequence: TGTGCCAGTAGGCTCCTGTCCTTTAGCGGCGTAGGAACCGGGGAGCTGTTTTTT.

The chain recombines TRBV27 with TRBJ1-2; the D gene is possibly TRBD1 (5 bases). This CDR3 has 14 residues. Germline V CDR1 and CDR2: MNHEY, SMNVEV (reference sequence). The V gene lost 3 bases and the J gene lost 3 bases, with 11 bases spanning the gap. CDR3 in DNA: TGTGCCAGCAGTTTCGGGGGAGGGGACTATGGCTACACCTTC. This codes for CASSFGGGDYGYTF.

This CDR3 reads CASSYDGQFGSPLHF. DNA for the CDR3: TGTGCCAGCAGTTACGATGGACAGTTTGGTTCACCCCTCCACTTT. The genes are TRBV6-5 and TRBJ1-6, with D maybe TRBD1 (6 bases). Trimming removed 2 bases at V and 9 bases at J, with 14 bases between. The CDR3 is 15 residues long. CDR1 is MNHEY, CDR2 SVGAGI, per germline.

This clonotype was seen only a few times. The chain combines TRBV20-1 with TRBJ2-3, with 10 bases fitting TRBD2. V was pared by 5 bases and J by 5 bases, with 13 bases of the junction left unmatched. CDR3 length: 16 residues. Per the germline V gene, CDR1 is DFQATT and CDR2 is SNEGSKA (reference sequence). CDR3 nucleotide sequence: TGCAGTGCTCCTCGGGCTAGCGGGAGTCATAGAGATACGCAGTATTTT. It codes for CSAPRASGSHRDTQYF.

The chain employs TRBV5-8 and TRBJ2-5; 11 nucleotides match TRBD1. CDR1 SGHTS and CDR2 YDEGEE come from the germline V gene. This CDR3 is built from 15 residues. The V segment lost 3 bases and the J segment 2 bases; nucleotides outside the gene matches: 3. CDR3 loop: CASSSGQGGQETQYF. CDR3 DNA: TGTGCCAGCAGCTCGGGACAGGGGGGGCAAGAGACCCAGTACTTC. Combining the CDR3 with reference TRBV5-8 and TRBJ2-5 gives the whole variable domain EAGVTQSPTHLIKTRGQQATLRCSPISGHTSVYWYQQALGLGLQFLLWYDEGEERNRGNFPPRFSGRQFPNYSSELNVNALELEDSALYLCASSSGQGGQETQYFGPGTRLLVL.

The chain links TRBV6-2 or TRBV6-3 to TRBJ2-7; D not resolved. The CDR3 contains 16 residues. Trimming stripped 5 bases from V and 2 bases from J, with 19 bases between. From germline, CDR1 is MNHEY and CDR2 SVGEGT. CDR3 DNA sequence: TGTGCCAGCAGTGGGAAACGATGGGCGATGGCCTACGAGCAGTACGTC. Translation: CASSGKRWAMAYEQYV.

About this clonotype: An end of the junction differs from the germline gene, which may be a read error. The chain uses TRBV5-1 and TRBJ2-6, with D possibly being TRBD1 (6 bases). Germline assignment: CDR1 SGHRS and CDR2 YFSETQ. The CDR3 has 17 amino acids. The chain's CDR3 is CASSPGQPTTGANVPTF. In DNA form, the CDR3 reads TGCGCCAGCAGCCCCGGACAGCCGACCACTGGGGCCAACGTCCCGACTTTC.

This clonotype was seen only a few times. The chain couples TRBV29-1 to TRBJ2-1, with 11 bases aligning to TRBD2. This CDR3 has 17 amino acids. Looked up from germline, CDR1 is SQVTM and CDR2 is ANQGSEA. V shed 1 base, J shed 4 bases, and the junction held 9 bases outside the gene matches. CDR3 in DNA: TGCAGCGTTGAAGTTGCCGTTGGACTAGCGGGTTACAATGAGCAGTTCTTC. Residues: CSVEVAVGLAGYNEQFF.

This clonotype has more than one count but fewer than ten. The chain employs TRBV12-3 or TRBV12-4 and TRBJ1-5; TRBD1 matches at 7 bases. The CDR3 has 15 amino acids. V lost 5 bases and J lost 6; bases outside the gene matches: 10. The CDR3 protein is CASSLRQGRSQPQHF. DNA for the CDR3: TGTGCCAGCAGTCTAAGACAGGGCAGGAGTCAGCCCCAGCATTTT.

The rearrangement links TRBV19 to TRBJ2-5, with a weak D call TRBD2 (6 bases). V shed 7 bases and J shed 4 bases, with 10 bases lying between them. This CDR3 comprises 12 residues. From germline, CDR1 is LNHDA and CDR2 SQIVND (reference sequence). The CDR3 region has the DNA TGTGCCAGTAAGGGACTCGGAGAGACCCAGTACTTC. Its protein product is CASKGLGETQYF.

This clonotype was counted a single time. The chain joins TRBV27 to TRBJ2-2, with 10 bases fitting TRBD2. With 4 bases clipped from V and 4 bases from J, the junction kept 6 bases outside the gene matches. This CDR3 is 16 amino acids long. Germline V lookup: CDR1 MNHEY, CDR2 SMNVEV (reference sequence). The CDR3 bases are TGTGCCAGCAGTTCTCCCGGGACTAGCGTCACCGGGGAGCTGTTTTTT. This codes for CASSSPGTSVTGELFF.

This clonotype was recorded a few times. This rearrangement joins TRBV7-9 to TRBJ2-5; D possibly corresponds to TRBD2 (6 bases). Germline assignment: CDR1 SEHNR and CDR2 FQNEAQ (reference sequence). The CDR3 spans 14 residues. Trimming removed 5 bases at V and 5 bases at J, with 15 bases between. The CDR3 DNA reads as TGTGCCAGCAGCGAACAGGAGGGCCGGGAGACCCAGTACTTC. Protein: CASSEQEGRETQYF.

This clonotype appeared a few times. The rearrangement links TRBV4-2 to TRBJ2-7; 7 nucleotides agree with TRBD1. This CDR3 contains 15 residues. Per germline, CDR1 LGHNA and CDR2 YNFKEQ. V dropped 3 bases and J dropped 2; count of bases not matched to a gene: 7. CDR3 sequence reads: CASSHAGQEPYEQYF. The CDR3 bases are TGTGCCAGCAGCCACGCCGGACAGGAGCCCTACGAGCAGTACTTC.

The chain recombines TRBV5-6 with TRBJ2-3; 9 bases map to TRBD2. V shed 2 bases and J 3 bases; nucleotides not matched to a gene: 10. In germline, CDR1 is SGHDT, CDR2 YYEEEE. The CDR3 has 17 amino acids. The CDR3 reads CASSLMRLADKTDTQYF. CDR3 DNA sequence: TGTGCCAGCAGCTTAATGAGACTAGCGGATAAAACAGATACGCAGTATTTT.

The V and J genes are TRBV6-2 or TRBV6-3 and TRBJ2-7, with 8 nucleotides matching TRBD2. The V segment lost 4 bases and the J segment 0 bases; nucleotides outside the gene matches: 5. CDR3 size: 15 residues. Germline assignment: CDR1 MNHEY and CDR2 SVGEGT. The CDR3 DNA reads TGTGCCAGCAGTTTAGGCGGGAGGTCCTCCTACGAGCAGTACGTC. It yields the protein CASSLGGRSSYEQYV.